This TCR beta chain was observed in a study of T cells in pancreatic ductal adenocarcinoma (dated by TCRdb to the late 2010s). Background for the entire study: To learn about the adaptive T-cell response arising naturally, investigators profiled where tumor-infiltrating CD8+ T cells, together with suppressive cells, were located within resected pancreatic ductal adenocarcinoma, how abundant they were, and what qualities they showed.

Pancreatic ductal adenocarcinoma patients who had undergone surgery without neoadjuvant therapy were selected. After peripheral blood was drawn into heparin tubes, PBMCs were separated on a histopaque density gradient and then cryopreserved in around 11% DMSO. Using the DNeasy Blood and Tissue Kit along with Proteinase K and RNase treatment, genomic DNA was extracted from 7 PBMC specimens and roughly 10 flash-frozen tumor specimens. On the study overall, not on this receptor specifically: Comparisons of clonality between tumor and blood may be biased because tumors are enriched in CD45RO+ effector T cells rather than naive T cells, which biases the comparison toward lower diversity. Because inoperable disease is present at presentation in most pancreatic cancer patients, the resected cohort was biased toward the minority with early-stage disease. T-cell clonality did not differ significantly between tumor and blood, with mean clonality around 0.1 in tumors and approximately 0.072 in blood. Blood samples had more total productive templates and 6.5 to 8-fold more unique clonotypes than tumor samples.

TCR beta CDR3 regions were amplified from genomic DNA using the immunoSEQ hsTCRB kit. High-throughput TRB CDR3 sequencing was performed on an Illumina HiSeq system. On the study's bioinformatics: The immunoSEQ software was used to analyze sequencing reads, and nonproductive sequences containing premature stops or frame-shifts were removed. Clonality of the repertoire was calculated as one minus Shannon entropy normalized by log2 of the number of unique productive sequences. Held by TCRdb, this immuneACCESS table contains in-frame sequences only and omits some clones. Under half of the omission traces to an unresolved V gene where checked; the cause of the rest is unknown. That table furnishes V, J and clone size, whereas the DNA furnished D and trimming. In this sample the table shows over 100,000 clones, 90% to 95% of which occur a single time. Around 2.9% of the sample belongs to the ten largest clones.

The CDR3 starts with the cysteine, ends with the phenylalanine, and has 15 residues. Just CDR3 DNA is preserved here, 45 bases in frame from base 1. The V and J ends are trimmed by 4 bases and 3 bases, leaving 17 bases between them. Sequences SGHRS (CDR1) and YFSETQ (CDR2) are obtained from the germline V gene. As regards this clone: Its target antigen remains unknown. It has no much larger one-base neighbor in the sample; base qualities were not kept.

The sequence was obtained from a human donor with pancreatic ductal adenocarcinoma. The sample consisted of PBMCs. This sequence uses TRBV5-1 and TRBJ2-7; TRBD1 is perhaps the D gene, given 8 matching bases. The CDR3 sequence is CASSLPQGGNYEQYF. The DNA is TGCGCCAGCAGCCTGCCACAGGGGGGGAACTACGAGCAGTACTTC.